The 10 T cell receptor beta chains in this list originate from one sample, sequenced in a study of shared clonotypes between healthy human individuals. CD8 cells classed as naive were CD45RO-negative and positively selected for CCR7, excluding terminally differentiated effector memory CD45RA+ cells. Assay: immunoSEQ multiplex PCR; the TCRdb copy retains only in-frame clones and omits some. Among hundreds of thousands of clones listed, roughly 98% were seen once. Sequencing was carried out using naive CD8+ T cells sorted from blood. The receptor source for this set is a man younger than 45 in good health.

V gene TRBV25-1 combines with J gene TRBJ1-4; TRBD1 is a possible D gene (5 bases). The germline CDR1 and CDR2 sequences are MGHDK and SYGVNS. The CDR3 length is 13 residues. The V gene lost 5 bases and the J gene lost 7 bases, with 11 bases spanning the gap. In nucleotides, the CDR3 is TGTGCCAGCAGTTCGGCCGGGGGTGAAAAACTGTTTTTT. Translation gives CASSSAGGEKLFF.

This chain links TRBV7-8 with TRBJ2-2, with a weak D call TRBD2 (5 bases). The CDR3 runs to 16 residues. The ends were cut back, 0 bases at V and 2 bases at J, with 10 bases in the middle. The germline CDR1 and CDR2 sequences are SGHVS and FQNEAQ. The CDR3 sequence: CASSLAGVVNTGELFF. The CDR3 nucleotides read TGTGCCAGCAGCTTAGCGGGAGTCGTAAACACCGGGGAGCTGTTTTTT.

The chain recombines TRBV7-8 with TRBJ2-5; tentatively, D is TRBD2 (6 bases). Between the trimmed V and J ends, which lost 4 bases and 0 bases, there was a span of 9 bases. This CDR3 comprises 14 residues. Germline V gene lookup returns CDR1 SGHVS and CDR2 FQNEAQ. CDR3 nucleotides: TGTGCCAGCAGCTCCTGGACTAACCAAGAGACCCAGTACTTC. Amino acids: CASSSWTNQETQYF. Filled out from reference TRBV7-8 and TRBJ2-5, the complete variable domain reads GAGVSQSPRYKVAKRGQDVALRCDPISGHVSLFWYQQALGQGPEFLTYFQNEAQLDKSGLPSDRFFAERPEGSVSTLKIQRTQQEDSAVYLCASSSWTNQETQYFGPGTRLLVL.

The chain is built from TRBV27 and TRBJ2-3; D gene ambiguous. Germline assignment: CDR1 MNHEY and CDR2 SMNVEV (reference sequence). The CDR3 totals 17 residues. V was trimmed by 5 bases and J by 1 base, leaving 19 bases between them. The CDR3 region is CASSHPRQLLGTDTQYF. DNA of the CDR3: TGTGCCAGCAGTCACCCCCGGCAACTCCTCGGCACAGATACGCAGTATTTT.

CDR3 nucleotides: TGCGCCAGCAGCAAGAACAGCTACGAGCAGTACTTC. Its translation: CASSKNSYEQYF. The chain joins TRBV5-1 to TRBJ2-7; D call uncertain. The germline V gene encodes CDR1 SGHRS and CDR2 YFSETQ. Trimming removed 4 bases at V and 3 bases at J, with 8 bases between. CDR3 length equals 12 residues.

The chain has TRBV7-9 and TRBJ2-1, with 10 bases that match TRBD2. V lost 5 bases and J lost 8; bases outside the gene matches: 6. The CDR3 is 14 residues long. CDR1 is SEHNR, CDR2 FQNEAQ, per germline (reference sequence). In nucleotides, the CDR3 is TGTGCCAGCAGCCTTAGCGGGAGGCCCCATGAGCAGTTCTTC. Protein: CASSLSGRPHEQFF.

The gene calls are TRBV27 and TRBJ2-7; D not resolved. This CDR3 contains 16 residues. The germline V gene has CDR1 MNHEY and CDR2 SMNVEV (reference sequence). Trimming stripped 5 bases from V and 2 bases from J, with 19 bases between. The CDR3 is CASSTFPDRAPYEQYF. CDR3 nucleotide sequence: TGTGCCAGCAGTACCTTTCCGGATCGGGCCCCCTACGAGCAGTACTTC.

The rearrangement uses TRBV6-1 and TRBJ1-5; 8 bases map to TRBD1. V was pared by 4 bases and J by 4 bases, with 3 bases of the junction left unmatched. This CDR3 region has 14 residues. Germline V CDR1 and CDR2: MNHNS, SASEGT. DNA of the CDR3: TGTGCCAGCAGTGCTGGACAGGGTAATCAGCCCCAGCATTTT. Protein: CASSAGQGNQPQHF.

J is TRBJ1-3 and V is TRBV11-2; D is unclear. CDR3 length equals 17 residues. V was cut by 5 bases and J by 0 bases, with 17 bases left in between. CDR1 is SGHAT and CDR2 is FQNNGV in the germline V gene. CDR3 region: CASSVQFQTNSGNTIYF. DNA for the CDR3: TGTGCCAGCAGCGTGCAATTTCAAACGAACTCTGGAAACACCATATATTTT.

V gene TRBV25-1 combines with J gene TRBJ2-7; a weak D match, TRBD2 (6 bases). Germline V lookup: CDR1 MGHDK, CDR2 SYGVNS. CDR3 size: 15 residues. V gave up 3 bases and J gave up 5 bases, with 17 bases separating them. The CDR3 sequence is CASSDRERPSDEQYF. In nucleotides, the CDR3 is TGTGCCAGCAGTGATCGGGAGAGGCCTTCCGACGAGCAGTACTTC.